This T cell receptor beta chain was sequenced for a study of T cells after posttransplantation cyclophosphamide. V was pared by 7 bases and J by 3 bases, with 6 bases of the junction left unmatched. The CDR3 has 13 amino acids. CDR1 and CDR2 from the germline V gene are SQVTM and ANQGSEA. There are many counts of this clone. Its antigen remains unidentified. Study outcomes and limitations: After PTCy, TRB diversity resembled that of CNI/methotrexate controls. Donor CD8+ memory clones often dominated recipient blood repertoires at later times. Tissue-infiltrating T cells from skin or gut overlapped little with blood T cells.

Busulfan-fludarabine conditioning, marrow transplant, and cyclophosphamide on days +3 and +4 were administered. Only in-frame clones appear in the TCRdb table, and some are missing; sequencing was by immunoSEQ multiplex PCR. The sample holds about 2,600 clones, and no clone turns up only once. The receptor was isolated from a female patient aged 50-59 years who received an allogeneic stem cell transplant from a related donor, was CMV-positive, and had no GVHD. A share of the T cells may be of graft donor origin. The gene calls are TRBV29-1 and TRBJ2-1, with 7 bases lining up with TRBD2. The specimen comprised PBMCs, sampled 32 days after allogeneic stem cell transplant with posttransplant cyclophosphamide. The CDR3 DNA reads TGCAGCGGCGGTCTAGCGGACTACAATGAGCAGTTCTTC. Protein: CSGGLADYNEQFF.